These 22 T cell receptor beta chains were sequenced from one sample in a study of human T cells and chemical hapten exposure. The time point: patch test 3, about 24 weeks after DPC sensitization. As for treatment: therapeutic diphenylcyclopropenone sensitization with weekly scalp DPC. TCRdb reprocessed the RACE reads via MiXCR and lists one record per CDR3 protein. The sample has around 110,000 distinct CDR3 sequences, around 11% seen once; the top ten hold 2% to 2.5%. The sample in question was whole blood, obtained in connection with sensitization to the hapten diphenylcyclopropenone (DPC). These TCRs come from a woman in her 50s with alopecia areata. Some clones in this sample may be carry-over from other donors' samples.

This chain joins TRBV29-1 and TRBJ2-1, with D possibly being TRBD2 (6 bases). The V end lost 5 bases, the J end lost 5 bases, and 10 bases lay between the germline ends. The CDR3 covers 12 residues. CDR1 SQVTM and CDR2 ANQGSEA come from the germline V gene. The CDR3 bases are TGCAGCGTTCTTCTAGCGAACAATGAGCAGTTCTTC. As protein: CSVLLANNEQFF.

This clonotype has just a few counts. With a much larger clone just one base away, this may be a read error. The chain combines TRBV28 with TRBJ2-7; D is possibly TRBD1 (5 bases). V lost 5 bases and J lost 3, with 11 bases in between. Germline values: CDR1 MDHEN, CDR2 SYDVKM. This CDR3 is 13 amino acids long. The CDR3 reads CASSQGTVYEQYF. CDR3 DNA sequence: TGTGCCAGCAGTCAGGGAACAGTCTACGAGCAGTACTTC.

This clonotype occurred a few times. The chain has TRBV27 and TRBJ2-5; TRBD2 is a possible D gene (7 bases). Per the germline V gene, CDR1 is MNHEY and CDR2 is SMNVEV (reference sequence). The CDR3 totals 14 residues. The V gene lost 3 bases and the J gene lost 1 base, with 9 bases spanning the gap. For the CDR3, the DNA is TGTGCCAGCAGTTTGCGGGGGCCCCAAGAGACCCAGTACTTC. Amino acid sequence: CASSLRGPQETQYF.

This clonotype has at least ten counts. The chain has TRBV5-5 and TRBJ1-1; 7 nucleotides line up with TRBD1. Losses at the gene ends were 5 bases for V and 8 bases for J; bases not matched to a gene: 6. The CDR3 has 12 residues. CDR1 is SGHKS and CDR2 is YYEKEE in the germline V gene (reference sequence). CDR3 in DNA: TGTGCCAGCAGTTACACAGGGGAGGAAGCTTTCTTT. This encodes CASSYTGEEAFF. The variable domain in full, completed from reference TRBV5-5 and TRBJ1-1, reads DAGVTQSPTHLIKTRGQQVTLRCSPISGHKSVSWYQQVLGQGPQFIFQYYEKEERGRGNFPDRFSARQFPNYSSELNVNALLLGDSALYLCASSYTGEEAFFGQGTRLTVV.

This clonotype was seen a few times. The V call is TRBV2, the J call TRBJ1-4; D is undetermined. V dropped 7 bases and J dropped 5 bases, with 23 bases sitting between them. This CDR3 comprises 17 residues. CDR1 and CDR2 from the germline V gene are SNHLY and FYNNEI. CDR3 residues: CASNPTGPVGANEKLFF. The CDR3 nucleotides are TGTGCCAGCAATCCGACCGGGCCTGTCGGCGCAAATGAAAAACTGTTTTTT.

The rearrangement uses TRBV7-9 and TRBJ2-3, with 13 bases identical to TRBD2. Germline trimming cut 4 bases from V and 8 bases from J; bases unmatched to any gene: 12. Looked up from germline, CDR1 is SEHNR and CDR2 is FQNEAQ (reference sequence). The CDR3 is made up of 17 amino acids. This CDR3 reads CASSSLAGLAGVGTQYF. In DNA form, the CDR3 reads TGTGCCAGCAGCTCCCTAGCCGGACTAGCGGGAGTAGGTACGCAGTATTTT. Drawing the rest from reference TRBV7-9 and TRBJ2-3, the complete variable domain is DTGVSQNPRHKITKRGQNVTFRCDPISEHNRLYWYRQTLGQGPEFLTYFQNEAQLEKSRLLSDRFSAERPKGSFSTLEIQRTEQGDSAMYLCASSSLAGLAGVGTQYFGPGTRLTVL.

This chain joins TRBV10-2 and TRBJ2-3, with TRBD1 matching over 9 bases. The J segment lost 3 bases and the V segment lost 6 bases, leaving 7 bases of the junction unmatched. The V gene's germline CDR1 is WSHSY and CDR2 SAAADI. The CDR3 length is 15 residues. The CDR3 loop reads CASRDRGGWTDTQYF. CDR3 DNA: TGCGCCAGCAGAGACAGGGGGGGGTGGACAGATACGCAGTATTTT.

The chain recombines TRBV27 with TRBJ2-3; no clear D gene. With 4 bases removed from V and 0 bases from J, the gap between germline ends came to 14 bases. This CDR3 is built from 16 residues. Germline loops: CDR1 MNHEY, CDR2 SMNVEV (reference sequence). CDR3 protein: CASSYTTRLSTDTQYF. The CDR3 DNA follows: TGTGCCAGCAGTTATACCACCAGGTTAAGCACAGATACGCAGTATTTT.

The chain joins TRBV20-1 to TRBJ2-2; tentatively, D is TRBD2 (5 bases). V shed 0 bases and J shed 2 bases, with 19 bases lying between them. Germline V gene lookup returns CDR1 DFQATT and CDR2 SNEGSKA (reference sequence). This CDR3 contains 18 residues. The CDR3 DNA follows: TGCAGTGCTAGAGACGTATTGGTTAAACGGGGAAACACCGGGGAGCTGTTTTTT. It yields the protein CSARDVLVKRGNTGELFF.

The chain is built from TRBV6-2 or TRBV6-3 and TRBJ2-5; D possibly matches TRBD1 or TRBD2 (5 bases each). The germline gives CDR1 MNHEY, CDR2 SVGEGT. Trimming took 3 bases from V and 4 from J, leaving 15 bases between them. The CDR3 length is 15 residues. This CDR3 reads CASSYRRDVRETQYF. CDR3 nucleotide sequence: TGTGCCAGCAGTTATCGCCGGGACGTCAGAGAGACCCAGTACTTC.

In this sample, this clonotype turned up a few times. The rearrangement links TRBV13 to TRBJ1-1; possible D gene TRBD1, 5 bases. The CDR3 extends over 12 amino acids. The germline gives CDR1 PRHDT, CDR2 FYEKMQ (reference sequence). Trimming cost V 10 bases and J 4 bases, with 13 bases left between them. The CDR3 spells CATAGHGTEAFF. The CDR3, as DNA: TGTGCCACGGCGGGGCACGGCACTGAAGCTTTCTTT.

J is TRBJ2-3 and V is TRBV10-3; unclear D gene. This CDR3 spans 14 amino acids. Trimming stripped 2 bases from V and 2 bases from J, with 8 bases between. Germline V gene sequence: CDR1 ENHRY, CDR2 SYGVKD. The CDR3 protein is CAISEVIFTDTQYF. CDR3 sequence (DNA): TGTGCCATCAGTGAGGTCATATTCACAGATACGCAGTATTTT.

The chain uses TRBV7-2 and TRBJ2-3; 8 bases match TRBD2. Germline V CDR1 and CDR2: SGHTA, FQGNSA. This CDR3 has 16 amino acids. With 0 bases clipped from V and 6 bases from J, the junction kept 8 bases outside the gene matches. CDR3 sequence (DNA): TGTGCCAGCAGCTTAGCTAGCGGGGCCTTGAGGGATACGCAGTATTTT. It is translated as CASSLASGALRDTQYF. Complete variable domain (other parts from reference TRBV7-2 and TRBJ2-3): GAGVSQSPSNKVTEKGKDVELRCDPISGHTALYWYRQSLGQGLEFLIYFQGNSAPDKSGLPSDRFSAERTGGSVSTLTIQRTQQEDSAVYLCASSLASGALRDTQYFGPGTRLTVL.

This clonotype was detected ten times or more. V usage is TRBV9 and J usage is TRBJ1-1, with a weak D call TRBD1 (6 bases). Germline lookup yields CDR1 SGDLS and CDR2 YYNGEE. The CDR3 has 17 amino acids. V lost 3 bases and J lost 1, with 19 bases in between. The CDR3 is CASSGRLQGTPNTEAFF. CDR3 DNA: TGTGCCAGCAGCGGCCGCTTACAGGGCACTCCGAACACTGAAGCTTTCTTT.

This chain links TRBV6-1 with TRBJ2-2; no clear D gene. Germline CDR1 and CDR2: MNHNS and SASEGT. The V gene lost 7 bases and the J gene lost 6 bases, with 6 bases spanning the gap. The CDR3 consists of 11 residues. The CDR3 reads CASILSGELFF. The CDR3 DNA follows: TGTGCCAGCATCCTATCCGGGGAGCTGTTTTTT.

The rearrangement links TRBV12-3 or TRBV12-4 to TRBJ2-7, with D possibly matching TRBD2 (6 bases). V was pared by 6 bases and J by 6 bases, with 12 bases between. CDR3 length: 12 amino acids. The CDR3 region has the DNA TGTGCCAGCAGCCAACGGCGGGGCGAGCAGTACTTC. This encodes CASSQRRGEQYF.

The table lists this clonotype with many counts. The chain joins TRBV18 to TRBJ1-1; weak D call: TRBD1 (5 bases). This CDR3 region has 16 residues. Trimming stripped 2 bases from V and 1 base from J, with 14 bases between. Per the germline V gene, CDR1 is KGHSH and CDR2 is LQKENI. CDR3: CASSPSSGMGNTEAFF. In nucleotides, the CDR3 is TGTGCCAGCTCACCAAGTTCAGGGATGGGGAACACTGAAGCTTTCTTT.

This chain joins TRBV20-1 and TRBJ2-2; 9 bases align to TRBD2. V lost 0 bases, J lost 6 bases, and 8 bases stayed unmatched. Looked up from germline, CDR1 is DFQATT and CDR2 is SNEGSKA (reference sequence). This CDR3 has 16 residues. This CDR3 reads CSAREGTSRDSGELFF. CDR3 DNA: TGCAGTGCTAGAGAGGGGACTAGCAGGGACTCCGGGGAGCTGTTTTTT.

The count of this clonotype is one. The CDR3 here is CASSSGGGAPLSEQYF. DNA for the CDR3: TGCGCCAGCAGCTCGGGAGGGGGCGCCCCTCTTAGCGAGCAGTACTTC. V gene TRBV5-1 combines with J gene TRBJ2-7; tentatively, D is TRBD2 (8 bases). Trimming removed 3 bases at V and 6 bases at J, with 22 bases between. The V gene's germline CDR1 is SGHRS and CDR2 YFSETQ. The CDR3 covers 16 residues.

The chain links TRBV12-3 or TRBV12-4 to TRBJ1-1; TRBD1 matches at 7 bases. V trimming: 7 bases; J trimming: 6 bases; junction bases outside the gene matches: 5. The CDR3 spans 12 residues. This CDR3 reads CASIRGQAEAFF. The CDR3 bases are TGTGCCAGCATACGAGGACAGGCTGAAGCTTTCTTT.

This clonotype was recorded a few times. CDR3 protein: CASSNRGEKLFF. The CDR3 nucleotides read TGTGCCAGCAGTAACAGGGGTGAAAAACTGTTTTTT. The chain employs TRBV6-5 and TRBJ1-4, with TRBD1 matching 7 bases. After removal of 5 bases from V and 7 bases from J, the junction contained 1 base not matched to a gene. CDR3 size: 12 residues. The germline CDR1 and CDR2 sequences are MNHEY and SVGAGI.

The chain recombines TRBV2 with TRBJ1-1, with D possibly TRBD1 on 6 matching bases. The CDR3 has 11 amino acids. V was cut by 6 bases and J by 10 bases, with 12 bases left in between. Germline lookup yields CDR1 SNHLY and CDR2 FYNNEI. The CDR3 region is CASREQGRAFF. The CDR3 DNA is TGTGCCAGCAGGGAACAGGGAAGAGCTTTCTTT.